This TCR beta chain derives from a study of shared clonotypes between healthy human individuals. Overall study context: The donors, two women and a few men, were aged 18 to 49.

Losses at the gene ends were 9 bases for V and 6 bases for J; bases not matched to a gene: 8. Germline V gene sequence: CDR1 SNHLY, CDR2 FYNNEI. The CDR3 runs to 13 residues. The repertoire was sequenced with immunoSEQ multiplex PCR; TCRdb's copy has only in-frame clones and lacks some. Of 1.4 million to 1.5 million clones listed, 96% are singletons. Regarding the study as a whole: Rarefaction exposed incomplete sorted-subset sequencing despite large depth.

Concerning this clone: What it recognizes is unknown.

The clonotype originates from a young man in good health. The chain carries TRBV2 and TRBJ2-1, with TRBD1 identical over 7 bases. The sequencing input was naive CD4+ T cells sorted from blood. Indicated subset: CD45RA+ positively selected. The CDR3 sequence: CARALRGPNEQFF. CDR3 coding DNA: TGTGCCAGAGCCCTGAGGGGGCCCAATGAGCAGTTCTTC.